This TCR beta chain was recovered during a study of cytomegalovirus exposure and HLA in healthy donors (TCRdb year 2017). Regarding the research as a whole: An earlier analysis of several hundred of the donors reported 250 to 300 Gb of sequence data and 117 million unique TCR beta sequences from 150 million to 200 million T cells. Using immunosequencing, the study profiled T cell repertoires from fewer than 850 subjects and related those repertoires to cytomegalovirus serostatus. The aim of the study was to test whether cataloging public T cell receptors could identify signatures of past pathogen exposure. All discovery cohort repertoires had been generated using a single sequencing platform. An early release that covered around 590 HLA-typed donors contained around 330 gigabases of sequencing data and 80 million or so unique TCR sequences. In a later analysis, previously published TCR beta repertoires from more than 500 donors were re-analyzed and high-resolution HLA genotyping was added so that TCR occurrence patterns could be studied. Across under 500 genotyped donors of the cohort, an average of 235,054 unique TCR beta nucleotide sequences per donor were sequenced, and about a sixth of those sequences were non-productive. Class I and class II HLA loci were covered by the typing at four-digit resolution. A few DR-DQ haplotypes were treated as single units for association and clustering because of strong linkage in the cohort. Typing coverage differed by locus: A, B, C, DRB1 and DQB1 were typed in roughly 620-630 donors, DQA1 in about 560, DPA1 in 600 to 610, and DPB1 in around 490. An earlier analysis of 500 to 650 of the donors applied high-throughput TCR beta sequencing to assess whether each TCR beta V gene segment acted as functional or pseudogenic. A separate validation cohort of over 95 different subjects was used in addition to the roughly 700-subject first cohort. In a later genetic analysis, genome-wide SNP genotypes for about three fifths of the roughly 670 donors were used, and that subset was treated as a discovery cohort. To predict cytomegalovirus infection status, the study combined high-throughput TCR immunosequencing, statistical association of individual TCRs with disease status, and machine learning. Rather than using new phenotypic data, the later analysis identified candidate immune exposures from TCR beta sequences and from how often those sequences occurred across donors. Among the roughly 400 genotyped donors, around 81% belonged to the genetic ancestry cluster associated with self-reported Caucasian donors. Donor age, sex, ethnicity and CMV serostatus were compiled alongside the repertoire data.

About this clone itself: Its antigen is not yet known. No much larger clone exists at a distance of one base, and base qualities are not known.

What the authors observed across the whole study: It was suggested by the authors that the approach could potentially be generalized to other disease states and immunological phenotypes. A further reported finding was that TCR beta sequences accurately predicted the HLA-A and HLA-B alleles for most subjects in the first cohort. In vitro tests confirmed that three of the cytomegalovirus-associated TCR beta chains recognize cytomegalovirus antigens. A later analysis found that HLA-associated TCR beta chains were more clonally expanded and had lower generation probabilities than equally common non-associated chains. In a later analysis, several top co-occurrence clusters were reported to appear linked to parvovirus B19, influenza, CMV and Epstein-Barr virus. A total of roughly 160 TCR beta chains were listed by the study as associated with cytomegalovirus. Most TCR sequences were seen in very few donors, while some public TCRs were found in many individuals. Most CMV-associated TCR beta chains appeared to be HLA-restricted in a later analysis, and the HLA associations seemed to be driven largely by CMV exposure. In a later genetic analysis, a missense DCLRE1C variant was associated with V-gene and J-gene trimming of TCR beta chains, and the association was replicated in an independent cohort. Assigning TCR associations to individual alleles was difficult when HLA alleles, especially DR and DQ, strongly co-occurred. In this cohort, only TCR beta chains were sequenced, and detectable features were limited by the absence of alpha or paired-chain data. The 87-base-pair reads could not distinguish some IMGT-functional V segments, including TRBV6-2 and TRBV6-3, so those segments were excluded. Because counts were too low, under 20 rarely observed V segments, including chromosome 9 orphons, were left out of the earlier analysis of some 600 of the donors. Because some donors lacked HLA typing at each locus, the association tests relied only on the typed subset. The only immune exposure information available for the cohort was CMV serostatus. At a false discovery rate of 0.05, a later analysis linked 16,951 TCR beta sequences to specific HLA alleles. A later genetic analysis reported fewer N-insertions in productive TCRs among donors in an Asian-associated ancestry cluster than the roughly 620-donor mean. A cluster of highly shared sequence variants was judged likely to represent a technical artifact of the sequencing pipeline. A later analysis found that TCR association rates varied across HLA loci, with DRB1 alleles showing the most associated TCRs and HLA-C alleles the fewest. The classifier was reported to diagnose cytomegalovirus status with high specificity and sensitivity in both the original and validation cohorts. The presence/absence analyses assumed that sequencing depth was roughly uniform across donors, and that assumption may not be true. Linkage disequilibrium might explain the correlated functional status among segregating V segments, but an unknown experimental factor could not be excluded. Broadly in line with IMGT annotations, most TCR beta V segments showed up in productive rearrangements about 87% or about 30% of the time in an earlier analysis of roughly 590 of the donors.

The germline V gene specifies SGHTA as CDR1 and FQGNSA as CDR2. From its cysteine to its phenylalanine, the CDR3 spans 15 amino acids. Only the CDR3 DNA is retained, 45 bases long and in frame from the first base. V lost 5 bases and J lost 0 bases; the stretch between them is 11 bases long. Library preparation employed the immunoSEQ multiplex PCR assay. For the multiplex PCR, a mixture combining 60 forward primers for TCR Vbeta segments and 13 reverse primers for TCR Jbeta segments was used. The CDR3 region of rearranged TCR beta genes was amplified from genomic DNA with a multiplex PCR assay. Amplified TCR beta libraries were sequenced as 87-base-pair reads on the Illumina HiSeq System. The study's processing was this. Across the 670 or so repertoires, a later analysis counted 60 million to 90 million unique TCR beta chains, around 11 million of which were shared by at least two donors. To remove PCR and sequencing errors, raw reads were error-corrected and collapsed into unique sequences using a nearest-neighbor algorithm that merged closely related sequences. CDR3 sequences were aligned to IMGT reference sequences to assign V, D and J gene segments. For a sequence to be retained, a match of at least six nucleotides to both a V gene segment and a J gene segment was required. A rearrangement counted as productive if the CDR3 had no stop codons and remained in frame with V and J, and every other rearrangement counted as non-productive. Following IMGT convention, CDR3 was defined as the stretch from the second conserved V-encoded cysteine to the conserved J-encoded phenylalanine. Sequences without an unambiguous match to a single V gene segment were excluded from the earlier analysis of about 630 of the donors. An earlier analysis of under 750 of the donors called V segments functional above 56.7% productive rearrangements and segregating when the between-donor standard deviation exceeded 5%. To diagnose cytomegalovirus status from the catalog of TCR beta chain sequences, a statistical classification framework was built. A later analysis assigned V and J genes by comparing TCR nucleotide sequences with IMGT/GENE-DB human TR gene sequences. A later analysis assigned CDR3 sequences and most-parsimonious VDJ recombination scenarios with the TCRdist pipeline. A later analysis defined each TCR beta chain by its CDR3 amino acid sequence plus V-gene family, and excluded reads lacking a unique V-gene family. As a way to deal with suspected cross-contamination and a sequencing artifact, a later analysis dropped 500 to 700 nucleotide sequences that were highly shared and had low generation probability. In a later analysis, a clonal expansion index for each public chain was calculated from normalized within-repertoire ranks of inferred template counts. A later analysis computed generation probabilities with a VDJ recombination model fitted to out-of-frame rearrangements, and checked the results against IGoR. In a later analysis, hypergeometric tests were used to score TCR-TCR, TCR-HLA and TCR-CMV co-occurrence, with a repertoire-size bias correction applied to TCR pairs. In a later analysis, false discovery rates were estimated by permuting HLA or CMV assignments 20 times. In a later analysis, co-occurring TCRs were grouped using DBSCAN, with TCRdist sequence similarity added in when clustering inside HLA-allele-positive subsets. For co-occurrence clustering, repertoires with fewer than 30,000 or more than 120,000 public chains were excluded, along with five repertoires with anomalous nucleotide sharing. TCRdb mirrors the immuneACCESS table, restricted to in-frame sequences. Some clones are absent from its copies; in checked studies, under half trace to an unresolved V gene, and the reason for the others is unknown. The V and J calls and clone size are taken from that table; D and trimming were inferred from the DNA. The sample contains about 200,000 clones, approximately 78% of them found a single time. The ten largest clones capture 2.9% of the sample.

In total, roughly 670 healthy bone marrow donors made up the cohort. All cohort members were sampled while nominally healthy, although unrecorded immune exposures were likely present. The donor tested CMV seronegative, placing the donor among the 352 seronegative members of the cohort. Each donor provided a peripheral blood sample, and peripheral blood mononuclear cells were used for TCR beta sequencing. Genomic DNA extraction from the blood cell samples was performed with the Qiagen DNeasy Blood Extraction Kit. This receptor was identified in a man in his thirties or forties in good health and CMV-seronegative. This chain is built from TRBV7-2 and TRBJ2-4; a weak D assignment points to TRBD2 (5 bases agree). Sequencing used PBMCs. The CDR3 is CASSGGSGAKNIQYF. The sequenced DNA: TGTGCCAGCAGCGGAGGCAGCGGAGCCAAAAACATTCAGTACTTC.